This T cell receptor beta chain came from a study of immune evolution from preneoplasia to lung adenocarcinoma. Study-level findings and limits: Normal lung had highest clonality; later lesions appeared denser, more diverse. KRAS-mutant nodules had the highest T cell clonality. From normal lung to invasive adenocarcinoma, top clone frequencies appeared to decrease.

Histologic diagnosis was independently verified by two lung pathologists. Turning to this clone: The target antigen is unknown.

Germline CDR1 and CDR2: MNHNY and SVGAGI (reference sequence). This CDR3 has 11 residues. Deletions cut 5 bases from V and 8 bases from J, with 9 bases between. Profiling relied on immunoSEQ multiplex PCR, and the TCRdb table lists in-frame clones only, not all of them. The sample contains about 5,900 clones, 78% of which appear only once. This sequence originates from a donor at least 70 years old with lung adenocarcinoma. The rearrangement links TRBV6-6 to TRBJ1-2; D call uncertain. Sequencing used FFPE lung adenocarcinoma in situ tissue. The CDR3 nucleotides are TGTGCCAGCAGTGCCCCAGCCGGCTACACCTTC. Its protein is CASSAPAGYTF.